This T cell receptor beta chain stems from a study of T cells in localized non-small cell lung cancer. The CDR3 spans 12 residues. Germline CDR1 MNHNS, CDR2 SASEGT. Germline trimming cut 6 bases from V and 6 bases from J; bases unmatched to any gene: 4. Regarding this clone: Antigen: not known.

Study-level results: Adjacent lung tissue had a median approximately 61 of the top 100 clones found in the tumor. Higher adjacent-lung clonality was associated with shorter survival.

The assay was immunoSEQ multiplex PCR, and TCRdb's table has in-frame clones only and misses some. Of under 30,000 clones in the sample, roughly nine tenths are singletons; the top ten hold 10%. The chain has TRBV6-1 and TRBJ1-1; TRBD1 agrees at 7 bases. The receptor's source is a woman aged 40-70 years with stage I lung adenocarcinoma. Source: peripheral blood, taken before any cancer treatment. The DNA for the CDR3 is TGTGCCAGCAGGTGGGACAGCGCTGAAGCTTTCTTT. It specifies CASRWDSAEAFF.